The 29 T cell receptor beta chains presented below share a single source sample, sequenced in a study of CD8 T cells in Susac syndrome. RNA in amounts of roughly 0.5 to 1 ug was reverse transcribed with random hexamers. TCRdb redid the calling of the immunoSEQ multiplex PCR reads with MiXCR, one entry per CDR3 protein. The table includes 210,000 or so distinct CDR3 sequences, about 94% detected once. The sequencing input was CD4+ T cells from PBMCs. The receptors derive from a human donor with Susac syndrome.

J is TRBJ2-5 and V is TRBV20-1; 9 bases line up with TRBD1. The CDR3 has 15 residues. Germline assignment: CDR1 DFQATT and CDR2 SNEGSKA (reference sequence). V gave up 5 bases and J gave up 2 bases; unmatched junction bases: 9. The CDR3 nucleotides read TGCAGTGCTCTTGGACAGGGGAGGGGGCAAGAGACCCAGTACTTC. Translating it yields CSALGQGRGQETQYF.

The V and J genes are TRBV20-1 and TRBJ2-5; 7 nucleotides match TRBD1. CDR1 is DFQATT and CDR2 is SNEGSKA in the germline V gene (reference sequence). The J segment lost 0 bases and the V segment lost 0 bases, leaving 4 bases of the junction unmatched. The CDR3 sequence is 15 residues long. This chain's CDR3 is CSARDYRGYQETQYF. The CDR3 nucleotides read TGCAGTGCTAGAGATTACAGGGGCTACCAAGAGACCCAGTACTTC.

This rearrangement joins TRBV5-1 to TRBJ1-2; D call uncertain. CDR1 and CDR2 (germline): SGHRS, YFSETQ. Trimming removed 1 base at V and 4 bases at J, with 11 bases between. The CDR3 runs to 14 residues. The CDR3 sequence: CASSLILNSYGYTF. CDR3 DNA: TGCGCCAGCAGCTTGATATTGAACAGCTATGGCTACACCTTC.

The sample holds a few counts of this clonotype. V and J are TRBV6-5 and TRBJ2-7, with unresolved D. V was cut by 4 bases and J by 0 bases, with 13 bases left in between. The germline V gene encodes CDR1 MNHEY and CDR2 SVGAGI. The CDR3 has 15 residues. The CDR3 loop reads CASSSPTLSSYEQYF. The CDR3 DNA sequence: TGTGCCAGCAGTTCCCCGACTCTCAGCTCCTACGAGCAGTACTTC.

This chain joins TRBV30 and TRBJ1-3, with D perhaps matching TRBD1 (5 bases). The CDR3 sequence is 16 residues long. V lost 0 bases, J lost 0 bases, and 12 bases lay in between. Looked up from germline, CDR1 is GTSNPN and CDR2 is SVGIG (reference sequence). As DNA, the CDR3 is TGTGCCTGGAGTGTATCCCGGACAAACTCTGGAAACACCATATATTTT. Protein sequence: CAWSVSRTNSGNTIYF.

V is TRBV12-3 or TRBV12-4 and J is TRBJ1-2, with TRBD1 as a possible D gene (5 bases). The CDR3 has 14 amino acids. V was trimmed by 0 bases and J by 8 bases, leaving 13 bases between them. The CDR3 nucleotides read TGTGCCAGCAGTTTAGCCGACAGTGGGGAAGGCTACACCTTC. As protein: CASSLADSGEGYTF.

The gene calls are TRBV9 and TRBJ2-3; D is ambiguous. The CDR3 sequence is 15 residues long. The germline V gene has CDR1 SGDLS and CDR2 YYNGEE. Deletions cut 0 bases from V and 1 base from J, with 9 bases between. In DNA, the CDR3 is TGTGCCAGCAGCGTAGGGCTACTGGGCACAGATACGCAGTATTTT. Its protein is CASSVGLLGTDTQYF.

This clonotype was found a few times. V usage is TRBV5-4 and J usage is TRBJ1-1; 8 bases map to TRBD1. The V gene's germline CDR1 is SGHNT and CDR2 YYREEE (reference sequence). There are 15 residues in the CDR3. Trimming at V came to 0 bases and at J to 0 bases, leaving 1 base not matched to a gene. The DNA of the CDR3 is TGTGCCAGCAGCTTGGGGACAGGGTTGAACACTGAAGCTTTCTTT. Translating gives CASSLGTGLNTEAFF.

The V gene is TRBV3-1, the J gene TRBJ1-1; D gene uncertain. Deletions cut 0 bases from V and 6 bases from J, with 11 bases between. CDR1 and CDR2 (germline): LGHDT, YNNKEL (reference sequence). The CDR3 is 14 residues long. The CDR3 loop is CASSQDLAVAEAFF. The CDR3, as DNA: TGTGCCAGCAGCCAAGATTTGGCAGTCGCTGAAGCTTTCTTT.

The chain combines TRBV5-4 with TRBJ2-5, with 7 bases identical to TRBD1. Germline V CDR1 and CDR2: SGHNT, YYREEE (reference sequence). The V and J ends lost 4 bases and 3 bases, in that order; junction bases with no gene match: 6. The CDR3 spans 14 residues. The CDR3 spells CASSLRDRKETQYF. The CDR3 DNA is TGTGCCAGCAGCCTTCGGGACAGAAAAGAGACCCAGTACTTC.

This chain uses TRBV29-1 with TRBJ2-5, with D possibly being TRBD1 (6 bases). V lost 6 bases and J lost 5, with 10 bases in between. The CDR3 spans 11 residues. Per germline, CDR1 SQVTM and CDR2 ANQGSEA. The CDR3 nucleotides are TGCAGCGTAGACACAGGGGAGACCCAGTACTTC. As protein: CSVDTGETQYF.

The chain links TRBV10-3 to TRBJ1-4; a weak D match, TRBD1 (6 bases). V lost 3 bases and J 5 bases, leaving 7 bases between the germline ends. CDR3 size: 13 residues. Germline loops: CDR1 ENHRY, CDR2 SYGVKD. The CDR3 sequence is CAISEGGNEKLFF. For the CDR3, the DNA is TGTGCCATCAGTGAAGGGGGGAATGAAAAACTGTTTTTT.

J is TRBJ1-1 and V is TRBV2; tentative D call: TRBD1 (5 bases). The germline V and J ends were trimmed by 6 bases and 7 bases, with 15 bases remaining between them. The CDR3 totals 13 residues. Germline CDR1 and CDR2: SNHLY and FYNNEI. CDR3 in amino acids: CASSRDLHSEAFF. DNA for the CDR3: TGTGCCAGCAGCCGGGACCTCCATAGTGAAGCTTTCTTT.

The chain links TRBV9 to TRBJ2-5, with D unclear. Germline V gives CDR1 SGDLS, CDR2 YYNGEE. This CDR3 region has 14 residues. With 0 bases removed from V and 8 bases from J, the gap between germline ends came to 14 bases. The CDR3: CASSVGGSPGTQYF. Written as DNA, the CDR3 is TGTGCCAGCAGCGTAGGAGGCTCCCCGGGCACCCAGTACTTC.

The chain carries TRBV7-2 and TRBJ2-7; possibly TRBD2 for D (5 bases). The CDR3 runs 15 residues. Germline-derived CDR1 and CDR2 are SGHTA and FQGNSA. Trimming left V 1 base short and J 7 bases short, with 17 bases between. The CDR3 loop is CASSLGEFMTHEQYF. The CDR3 coding sequence is TGTGCCAGCAGCTTAGGGGAGTTTATGACGCATGAGCAGTACTTC.

This chain connects TRBV30 to TRBJ1-2; 8 bases map to TRBD1. Trimming took 1 base from V and 6 from J; bases not matched to a gene: 13. Germline-derived CDR1 and CDR2 are GTSNPN and SVGIG (reference sequence). The length of the CDR3 is 16 residues. The CDR3 loop is CAWSAPSDRASHGYTF. CDR3 in DNA: TGTGCCTGGAGTGCGCCATCGGACAGGGCTTCTCATGGCTACACCTTC.

V usage is TRBV24-1 and J usage is TRBJ2-2; possible D gene TRBD1, 5 bases. V lost 4 bases to trimming and J lost 0 bases, with 14 bases between them. Per the germline V gene, CDR1 is KGHDR and CDR2 is SFDVKD. The CDR3 consists of 17 residues. CDR3 coding DNA: TGTGCCACCAGTGACCAGGGCAGAGATACGAACACCGGGGAGCTGTTTTTT. It translates to CATSDQGRDTNTGELFF.

The rearrangement links TRBV5-1 to TRBJ2-7, with D possibly matching TRBD1 (6 bases). Germline loops: CDR1 SGHRS, CDR2 YFSETQ. The V and J ends lost 1 base and 5 bases respectively, with 13 bases between them. There are 14 residues in the CDR3. In nucleotides, the CDR3 is TGCGCCAGCAGCTTGTCCGTCAGGGGCAACGAGCAGTACTTC. Its translation is CASSLSVRGNEQYF.

V and J are TRBV5-1 and TRBJ2-7; 7 bases are a match to TRBD2. V gave up 5 bases and J gave up 2 bases; unmatched junction bases: 7. This CDR3 region has 14 residues. Germline V gives CDR1 SGHRS, CDR2 YFSETQ. CDR3 DNA sequence: TGCGCCAGCAGGACCGGGGGGAGCGCCTACGAGCAGTACTTC. Protein product: CASRTGGSAYEQYF.

The V call is TRBV7-9, the J call TRBJ1-2; D perhaps matches TRBD1 (6 bases). The germline V gene encodes CDR1 SEHNR and CDR2 FQNEAQ (reference sequence). The V and J ends lost 6 bases and 5 bases respectively, with 10 bases between them. The CDR3 totals 12 residues. CDR3 loop: CASRSGVYGYTF. Here the CDR3 DNA reads TGTGCCAGCAGGTCAGGGGTATATGGCTACACCTTC.

This chain uses TRBV5-4 with TRBJ2-7; 7 nucleotides agree with TRBD2. CDR1 SGHNT and CDR2 YYREEE come from the germline V gene (reference sequence). The ends lost 0 bases at V and 3 bases at J; junction bases unmatched: 6. CDR3 size: 15 residues. The CDR3 nucleotides read TGTGCCAGCAGCTTGGACGGGGGGAACCACTACGAGCAGTACTTC. Translated, it gives CASSLDGGNHYEQYF.

The V and J genes are TRBV20-1 and TRBJ1-1; TRBD1 agrees at 8 bases. The V and J ends lost 7 bases and 1 base, in that order; junction bases with no gene match: 2. Germline V gene sequence: CDR1 DFQATT, CDR2 SNEGSKA (reference sequence). The CDR3 consists of 12 residues. The CDR3: CSVDRANTEAFF. The CDR3 nucleotides read TGCAGTGTGGACAGGGCGAACACTGAAGCTTTCTTT.

In this sample, this clonotype turned up once. The rearrangement uses TRBV20-1 and TRBJ2-7; 11 bases line up with TRBD2. CDR1 is DFQATT, CDR2 SNEGSKA, per germline (reference sequence). Trimming removed 3 bases from V and 7 bases from J; junction bases left unmatched: 11. The length of the CDR3 is 15 residues. CDR3 region: CSASYLAGGRLEQYF. The CDR3 DNA reads as TGCAGTGCTAGTTACCTAGCGGGGGGCCGATTGGAGCAGTACTTC.

This clonotype was counted once. This chain joins TRBV19 and TRBJ1-5; a weak D match, TRBD1 (5 bases). Between the trimmed V and J ends, which lost 2 bases and 6 bases, there was a span of 8 bases. CDR3 length equals 13 residues. Germline CDR1 and CDR2: LNHDA and SQIVND (reference sequence). This chain's CDR3 is CASSIFQGQPQHF. Written as DNA, the CDR3 is TGTGCCAGTAGTATATTTCAGGGTCAGCCCCAGCATTTT.

The V and J genes are TRBV6-2 or TRBV6-3 and TRBJ2-2, with D hard to call. The CDR3 is 14 amino acids. Germline lookup yields CDR1 MNHEY and CDR2 SVGEGT. V shed 0 bases and J shed 4 bases, with 6 bases lying between them. CDR3 protein: CASSYSRVTGELFF. The CDR3 coding sequence is TGTGCCAGCAGTTACTCCCGCGTCACCGGGGAGCTGTTTTTT.

The CDR3: CASSADRVNSPLHF. The DNA of the CDR3 is TGTGCCAGCAGTGCGGACAGGGTGAATTCACCCCTCCACTTT. The chain joins TRBV27 to TRBJ1-6, with 8 bases identical to TRBD1. The CDR3 is made up of 14 amino acids. V was clipped by 5 bases and J by 7 bases; unmatched bases: 4. Germline assignment: CDR1 MNHEY and CDR2 SMNVEV (reference sequence).

J is TRBJ1-1 and V is TRBV29-1; perhaps TRBD1 as D (5 bases). The CDR3 sequence is 13 residues long. Germline CDR1 reads SQVTM; CDR2 reads ANQGSEA. V was cut by 7 bases and J by 4 bases, with 16 bases left in between. The CDR3 spells CSGWGMRGTEAFF. In DNA, the CDR3 is TGCAGCGGCTGGGGGATGAGGGGCACTGAAGCTTTCTTT. Together with reference TRBV29-1 and TRBJ1-1, the CDR3 gives the full variable domain: SAVISQKPSRDICQRGTSLTIQCQVDSQVTMMFWYRQQPGQSLTLIATANQGSEATYESGFVIDKFPISRPNLTFSTLTVSNMSPEDSSIYLCSGWGMRGTEAFFGQGTRLTVV.

In DNA, the CDR3 is TGTGCCAGCAGCCAAGAGAACCAAGAGACCCAGTACTTC. This gives the protein CASSQENQETQYF. The chain uses TRBV11-2 and TRBJ2-5; D is unclear. Looked up from germline, CDR1 is SGHAT and CDR2 is FQNNGV. The ends were cut back, 5 bases at V and 0 bases at J, with 7 bases in the middle. The CDR3 consists of 13 residues.

This clonotype was detected only once. The chain is built from TRBV4-2 and TRBJ1-1; the D is unclear. The germline V gene encodes CDR1 LGHNA and CDR2 YNFKEQ. The ends were cut back, 1 base at V and 5 bases at J, with 11 bases in the middle. This CDR3 contains 14 residues. CDR3 nucleotide sequence: TGTGCCAGCAGCCAAGGAAACACGGAAACTGAAGCTTTCTTT. Its translation is CASSQGNTETEAFF.